These T cell receptor beta chains were read from a single sample in a study of cytomegalovirus exposure and HLA in healthy donors. The table came from immunoSEQ multiplex PCR; TCRdb's copy has only in-frame clones and leaves some out. This sample yields 150,000 to 200,000 clones, of which more than 80% are seen a single time; 7% belongs to the top ten. Sequencing was performed on PBMCs. All receptors come from a woman aged 25-40 years in good health and CMV-seropositive. CDR3s include the opening cysteine and the closing phenylalanine or tryptophan. A D gene is named only where the DNA matches it firmly. Size values are once, few and many counts, or a class for expanded clones, and some rows have none.

j_call: TRBJ1-4
d_call: TRBD1
clone_size: NA
v_call: TRBV5-6
cdr3_aa: CASSFGPRTGEVEKLFF
cdr3_nt: TGTGCCAGCAGCTTCGGTCCCCGGACAGGGGAGGTTGAAAAACTGTTTTTT

j_call: TRBJ2-1
d_call: NA
clone_size: NA
v_call: TRBV27
cdr3_aa: CASSPRRSYNEQFF
cdr3_nt: TGTGCCAGCAGTCCAAGACGGAGCTACAATGAGCAGTTCTTC

j_call: TRBJ1-1
d_call: NA
clone_size: NA
v_call: TRBV7-8
cdr3_aa: CASSSDGDTEAFF
cdr3_nt: TGTGCCAGCAGCTCGGACGGGGATACTGAAGCTTTCTTT

j_call: TRBJ2-7
d_call: NA
clone_size: NA
v_call: TRBV6-5
cdr3_aa: CASSYSFDRMGEQYF
cdr3_nt: TGTGCCAGCAGTTACTCATTCGACAGAATGGGCGAGCAGTACTTC

j_call: TRBJ1-1
d_call: NA
clone_size: NA
v_call: TRBV7-8
cdr3_aa: CASSLVTGTLMNTEAFF
cdr3_nt: TGTGCCAGCAGCTTAGTTACAGGGACCCTCATGAACACTGAAGCTTTCTTT

j_call: TRBJ1-6
d_call: NA
clone_size: NA
v_call: TRBV4-2
cdr3_aa: CASSQEPRGSSYNSPLHF
cdr3_nt: TGTGCCAGCAGCCAAGAACCCCGCGGGAGCTCCTATAATTCACCCCTCCACTTT

j_call: TRBJ2-3
d_call: NA
clone_size: few
v_call: TRBV7-2
cdr3_aa: CASSRRDTQYF
cdr3_nt: TGTGCCAGCAGCCGGCGGGATACGCAGTATTTT

j_call: TRBJ2-7
d_call: NA
clone_size: NA
v_call: TRBV5-1
cdr3_aa: CASSLAVPYEQYF
cdr3_nt: TGCGCCAGCAGCTTGGCGGTGCCCTACGAGCAGTACTTC

j_call: TRBJ2-3
d_call: NA
clone_size: NA
v_call: TRBV5-1
cdr3_aa: CATAPGGWADTQYF
cdr3_nt: TGCGCCACCGCCCCAGGGGGGTGGGCAGATACGCAGTATTTT

j_call: TRBJ2-1
d_call: TRBD2
clone_size: NA
v_call: TRBV7-2
cdr3_aa: CASSLAPRSGGASNEQFF
cdr3_nt: TGTGCCAGCAGCTTAGCCCCCCGAAGCGGGGGGGCCTCCAATGAGCAGTTCTTC

j_call: TRBJ2-1
d_call: NA
clone_size: NA
v_call: TRBV28
cdr3_aa: CASSSLRGRSSYNEQFF
cdr3_nt: TGTGCCAGCAGTTCCTTGCGGGGACGGAGCTCCTACAATGAGCAGTTCTTC

j_call: TRBJ2-3
d_call: NA
clone_size: NA
v_call: TRBV28
cdr3_aa: CASSSPGRGHLQDTQYF
cdr3_nt: TGTGCCAGCAGTTCCCCCGGAAGGGGCCATCTCCAAGATACGCAGTATTTT

j_call: TRBJ1-1
d_call: NA
clone_size: few
v_call: TRBV6-5
cdr3_aa: CASSYGSSQAFF
cdr3_nt: TGTGCCAGCAGTTACGGGAGCAGCCAAGCTTTCTTT

j_call: TRBJ1-1
d_call: TRBD1
clone_size: NA
v_call: TRBV5-5
cdr3_aa: CASSRYPIQGTIEAFF
cdr3_nt: TGTGCCAGCAGTCGCTATCCTATACAGGGGACGATTGAAGCTTTCTTT